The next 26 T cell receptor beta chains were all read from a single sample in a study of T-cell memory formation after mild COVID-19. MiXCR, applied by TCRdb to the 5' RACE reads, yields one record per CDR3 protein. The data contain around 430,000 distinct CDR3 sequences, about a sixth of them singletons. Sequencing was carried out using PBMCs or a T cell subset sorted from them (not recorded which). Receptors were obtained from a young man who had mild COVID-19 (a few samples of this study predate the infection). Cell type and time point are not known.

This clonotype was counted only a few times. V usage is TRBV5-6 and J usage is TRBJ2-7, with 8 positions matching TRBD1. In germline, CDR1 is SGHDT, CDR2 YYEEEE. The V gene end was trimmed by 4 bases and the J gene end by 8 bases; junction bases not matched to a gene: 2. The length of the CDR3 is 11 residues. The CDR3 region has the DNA TGTGCCAGCAGCAGGACAGGGAAGCAGTACGTC. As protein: CASSRTGKQYV.

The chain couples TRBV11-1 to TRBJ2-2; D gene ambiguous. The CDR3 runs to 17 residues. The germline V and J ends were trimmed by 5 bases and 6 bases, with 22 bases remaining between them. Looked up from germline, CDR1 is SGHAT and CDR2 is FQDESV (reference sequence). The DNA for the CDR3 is TGTGCCAGCAGCCCCCGGTCCGTGGCAGGCTACCCCGGGGAGCTGTTTTTT. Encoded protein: CASSPRSVAGYPGELFF. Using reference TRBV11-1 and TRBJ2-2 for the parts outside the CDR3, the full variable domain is EAEVAQSPRYKITEKSQAVAFWCDPISGHATLYWYRQILGQGPELLVQFQDESVVDDSQLPKDRFSAERLKGVDSTLKIQPAELGDSAMYLCASSPRSVAGYPGELFFGEGSRLTVL.

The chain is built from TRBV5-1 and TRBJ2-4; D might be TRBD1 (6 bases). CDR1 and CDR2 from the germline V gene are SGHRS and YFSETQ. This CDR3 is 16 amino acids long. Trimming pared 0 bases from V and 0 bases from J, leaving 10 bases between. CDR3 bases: TGCGCCAGCAGCTTGGGCAGGGGCTTAGCCAAAAACATTCAGTACTTC. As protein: CASSLGRGLAKNIQYF. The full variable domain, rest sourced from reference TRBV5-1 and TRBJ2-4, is KAGVTQTPRYLIKTRGQQVTLSCSPISGHRSVSWYQQTPGQGLQFLFEYFSETQRNKGNFPGRFSGRQFSNSRSEMNVSTLELGDSALYLCASSLGRGLAKNIQYFGAGTRLSVL.

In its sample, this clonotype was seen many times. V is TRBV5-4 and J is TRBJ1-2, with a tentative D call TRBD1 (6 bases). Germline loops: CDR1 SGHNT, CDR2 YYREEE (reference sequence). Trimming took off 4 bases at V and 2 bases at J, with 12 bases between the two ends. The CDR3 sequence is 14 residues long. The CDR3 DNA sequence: TGTGCCAGCAGCCCCACCGGACAGAACTATGGCTACACCTTC. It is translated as CASSPTGQNYGYTF. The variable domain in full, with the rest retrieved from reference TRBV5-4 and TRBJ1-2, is ETGVTQSPTHLIKTRGQQVTLRCSSQSGHNTVSWYQQALGQGPQFIFQYYREEENGRGNFPPRFSGLQFPNYSSELNVNALELDDSALYLCASSPTGQNYGYTFGSGTRLTVV.

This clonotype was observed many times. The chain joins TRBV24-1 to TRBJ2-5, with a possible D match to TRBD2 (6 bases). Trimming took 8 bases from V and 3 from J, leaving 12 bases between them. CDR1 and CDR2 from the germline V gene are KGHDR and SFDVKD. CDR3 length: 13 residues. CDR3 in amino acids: CATKGGVEETQYF. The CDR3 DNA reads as TGTGCCACCAAGGGCGGGGTCGAAGAGACCCAGTACTTC.

Here the CDR3 DNA reads TGTGCCAGCAGTGACAACAGGGGAAATGGCTACACCTTC. Its protein product is CASSDNRGNGYTF. The chain couples TRBV6-4 to TRBJ1-2; TRBD1 matches 7 bases. V lost 2 bases, J lost 6 bases, and 3 bases stayed unmatched. The CDR3 covers 13 residues. Per germline, CDR1 MRHNA and CDR2 SNTAGT.

CDR3 in DNA: TGTGCCAGCAGCTTAGAGGGGGTGTCGGGTACCGGGGAGCTGTTTTTT. Its protein product is CASSLEGVSGTGELFF. This chain joins TRBV7-2 and TRBJ2-2, with a tentative D call TRBD1 (6 bases). CDR3 length: 16 amino acids. V shed 1 base and J shed 5 bases, with 14 bases lying between them. Germline V gene sequence: CDR1 SGHTA, CDR2 FQGNSA.

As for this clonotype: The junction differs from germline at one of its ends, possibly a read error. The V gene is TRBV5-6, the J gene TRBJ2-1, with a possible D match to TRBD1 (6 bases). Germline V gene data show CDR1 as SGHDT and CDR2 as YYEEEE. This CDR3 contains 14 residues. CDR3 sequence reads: CDSSRRGSGGEQFF. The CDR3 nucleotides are TGTGACAGCAGCCGCAGGGGCTCAGGAGGCGAGCAGTTCTTC.

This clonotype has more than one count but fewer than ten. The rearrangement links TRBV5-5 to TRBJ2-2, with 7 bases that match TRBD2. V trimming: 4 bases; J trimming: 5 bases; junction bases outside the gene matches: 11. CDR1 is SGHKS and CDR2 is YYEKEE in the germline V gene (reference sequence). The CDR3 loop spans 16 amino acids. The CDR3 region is CASSPQGGDLTGELFF. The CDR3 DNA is TGTGCCAGCAGCCCGCAGGGAGGGGACCTAACCGGGGAGCTGTTTTTT.

The CDR3 DNA is TGTGCCAGCTCACGCAAAGGGCTTAGGGAGCAGTACGTC. This encodes CASSRKGLREQYV. The chain uses TRBV18 and TRBJ2-7; D is unclear. Trimming stripped 4 bases from V and 7 bases from J, with 14 bases between. The CDR3 is 13 amino acids. Germline V lookup: CDR1 KGHSH, CDR2 LQKENI.

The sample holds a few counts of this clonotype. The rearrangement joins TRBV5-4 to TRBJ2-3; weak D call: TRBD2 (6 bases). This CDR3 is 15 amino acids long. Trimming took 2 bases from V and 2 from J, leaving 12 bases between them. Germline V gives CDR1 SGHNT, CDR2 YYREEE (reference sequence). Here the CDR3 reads CASSFGSSYTDTQYF. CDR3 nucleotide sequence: TGTGCCAGCAGCTTCGGGAGTAGCTACACAGATACGCAGTATTTT.

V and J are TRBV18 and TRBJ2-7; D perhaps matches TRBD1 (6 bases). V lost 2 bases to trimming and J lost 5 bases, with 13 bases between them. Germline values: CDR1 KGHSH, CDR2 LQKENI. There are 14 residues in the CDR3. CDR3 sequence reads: CASSPMAGVDEQYV. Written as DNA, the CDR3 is TGTGCCAGCTCACCAATGGCAGGGGTGGACGAGCAGTACGTC.

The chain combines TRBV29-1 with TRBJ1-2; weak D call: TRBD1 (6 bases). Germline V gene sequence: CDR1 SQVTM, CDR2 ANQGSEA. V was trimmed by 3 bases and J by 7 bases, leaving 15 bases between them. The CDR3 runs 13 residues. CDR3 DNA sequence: TGCAGCGTTGACAAGGCAGGGGAGGGTGGCTACACCTTC. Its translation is CSVDKAGEGGYTF.

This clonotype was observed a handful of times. In nucleotides, the CDR3 is TGCAGCGCCCGCCCGGGACAGAGCACAGATACGCAGTATTTT. This gives the protein CSARPGQSTDTQYF. The J gene is TRBJ2-3, the V gene TRBV29-1; 7 bases fit TRBD1. This CDR3 spans 14 amino acids. J gave up 0 bases and V 7 bases, and 7 bases lay outside the gene matches. CDR1 is SQVTM and CDR2 is ANQGSEA in the germline V gene.

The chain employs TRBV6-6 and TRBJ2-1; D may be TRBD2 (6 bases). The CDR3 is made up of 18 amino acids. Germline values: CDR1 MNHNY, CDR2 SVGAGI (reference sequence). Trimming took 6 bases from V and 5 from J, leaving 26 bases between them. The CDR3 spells CASSQTRDSTTRDNEQFF. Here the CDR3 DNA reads TGTGCCAGCAGCCAGACCCGGGACTCAACCACAAGAGACAATGAGCAGTTCTTC.

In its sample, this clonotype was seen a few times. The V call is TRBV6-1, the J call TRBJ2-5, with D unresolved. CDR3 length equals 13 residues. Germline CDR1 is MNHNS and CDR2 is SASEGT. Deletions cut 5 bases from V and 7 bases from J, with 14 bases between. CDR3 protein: CASSSRRAPTQYF. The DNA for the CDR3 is TGTGCCAGCAGTTCCCGACGGGCGCCGACCCAGTACTTC.

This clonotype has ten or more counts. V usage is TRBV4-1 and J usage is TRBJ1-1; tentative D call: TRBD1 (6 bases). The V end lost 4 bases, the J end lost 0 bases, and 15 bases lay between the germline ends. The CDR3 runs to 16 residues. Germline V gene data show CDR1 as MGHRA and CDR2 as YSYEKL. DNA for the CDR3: TGCGCCAGCAGCCCCCGGGACACTTCCATGAACACTGAAGCTTTCTTT. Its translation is CASSPRDTSMNTEAFF.

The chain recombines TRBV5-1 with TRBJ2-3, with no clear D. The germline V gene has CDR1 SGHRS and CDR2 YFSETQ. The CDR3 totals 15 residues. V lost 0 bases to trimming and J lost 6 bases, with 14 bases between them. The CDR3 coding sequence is TGCGCCAGCAGCTTGGACCCCGGTCGTGGTGATACGCAGTATTTT. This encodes CASSLDPGRGDTQYF. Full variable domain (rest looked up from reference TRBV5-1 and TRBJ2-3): KAGVTQTPRYLIKTRGQQVTLSCSPISGHRSVSWYQQTPGQGLQFLFEYFSETQRNKGNFPGRFSGRQFSNSRSEMNVSTLELGDSALYLCASSLDPGRGDTQYFGPGTRLTVL.

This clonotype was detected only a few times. The CDR3, as DNA: TGCAGTGCTAGGACTAGCGGGAATACCTACAATGAGCAGTTCTTC. Amino acids: CSARTSGNTYNEQFF. This chain uses TRBV20-1 with TRBJ2-1; 11 bases agree with TRBD2. Trimming at V came to 3 bases and at J to 2 bases, leaving 3 bases not matched to a gene. The CDR3 runs to 15 residues. From germline, CDR1 is DFQATT and CDR2 SNEGSKA (reference sequence).

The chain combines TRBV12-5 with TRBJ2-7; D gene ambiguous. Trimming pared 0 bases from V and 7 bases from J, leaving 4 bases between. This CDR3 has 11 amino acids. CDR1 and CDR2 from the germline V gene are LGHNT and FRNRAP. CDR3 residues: CASGLVREQYF. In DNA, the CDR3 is TGTGCTAGTGGTTTGGTACGGGAGCAGTACTTC. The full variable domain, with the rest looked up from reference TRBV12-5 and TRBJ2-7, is DARVTQTPRHKVTEMGQEVTMRCQPILGHNTVFWYRQTMMQGLELLAYFRNRAPLDDSGMPKDRFSAEMPDATLATLKIQPSEPRDSAVYFCASGLVREQYFGPGTRLTVT.

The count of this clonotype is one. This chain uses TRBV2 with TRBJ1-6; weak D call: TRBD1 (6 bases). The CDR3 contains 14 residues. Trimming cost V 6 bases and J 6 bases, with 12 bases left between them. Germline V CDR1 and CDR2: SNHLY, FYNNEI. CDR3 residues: CASRRQVTNSPLHF. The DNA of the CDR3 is TGTGCCAGCAGACGACAGGTTACTAATTCACCCCTCCACTTT. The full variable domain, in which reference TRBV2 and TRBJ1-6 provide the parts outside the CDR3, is EPEVTQTPSHQVTQMGQEVILRCVPISNHLYFYWYRQILGQKVEFLVSFYNNEISEKSEIFDDQFSVERPDGSNFTLKIRSTKLEDSAMYFCASRRQVTNSPLHFGNGTRLTVT.

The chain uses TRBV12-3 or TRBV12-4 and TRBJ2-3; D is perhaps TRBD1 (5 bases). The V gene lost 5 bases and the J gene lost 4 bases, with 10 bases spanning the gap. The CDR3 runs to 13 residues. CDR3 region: CASSLGRADTQYF. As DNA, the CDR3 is TGTGCCAGCAGTCTGGGGCGAGCAGATACGCAGTATTTT.

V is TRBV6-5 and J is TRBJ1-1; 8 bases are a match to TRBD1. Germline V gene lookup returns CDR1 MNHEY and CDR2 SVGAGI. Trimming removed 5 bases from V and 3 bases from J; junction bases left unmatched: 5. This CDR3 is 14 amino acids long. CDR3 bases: TGTGCCAGCAGTCAAACAGGGGGGTACACTGAAGCTTTCTTT. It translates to CASSQTGGYTEAFF.

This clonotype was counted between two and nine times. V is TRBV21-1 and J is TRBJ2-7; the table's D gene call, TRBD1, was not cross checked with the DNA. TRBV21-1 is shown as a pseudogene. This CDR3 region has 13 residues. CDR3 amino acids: CASSTWTAYEQYF. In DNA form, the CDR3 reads TGTGCCAGCAGCACCTGGACAGCCTACGAGCAGTACTTC.

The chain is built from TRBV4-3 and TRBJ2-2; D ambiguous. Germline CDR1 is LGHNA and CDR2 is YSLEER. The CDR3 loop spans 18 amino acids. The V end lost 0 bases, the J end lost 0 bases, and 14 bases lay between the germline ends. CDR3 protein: CASSQELGFKSNTGELFF. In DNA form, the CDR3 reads TGCGCCAGCAGCCAAGAATTGGGCTTTAAGTCGAACACCGGGGAGCTGTTTTTT.

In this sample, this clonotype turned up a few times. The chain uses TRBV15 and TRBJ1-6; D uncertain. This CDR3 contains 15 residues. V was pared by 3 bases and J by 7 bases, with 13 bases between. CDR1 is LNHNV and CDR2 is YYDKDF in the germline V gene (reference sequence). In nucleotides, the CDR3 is TGTGCCACCAGCAGTGTGGGATTTACAAATTCACCCCTCCACTTT. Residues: CATSSVGFTNSPLHF.